The TCR beta chain described here comes from a study of blood T cell repertoires in COVID-19 (dated by TCRdb to about 2020). A note on the overall study: The collaborator samples originated in the United States, Italy and Spain and spanned the acute and convalescent phases of COVID-19. The repertoires were released in a freely available public database intended as a resource for research on the immune response to SARS-CoV-2. Subjects who had been exposed to COVID-19, were actively infected with it, or had recovered from it provided the deeply sampled blood TCRbeta repertoires that made up the dataset. The material from the prospective study consisted of cDNA or gDNA derived from T cells, B-cell-depleted T cells, or PBMCs. A de-identified subject ID, COVID-19 status, age in years and sex were almost always included in the sample metadata. The samples were drawn from two sources: the first 160 participants of the ongoing ImmuneRACE study, and 1,254 subjects contributed by 6 global collaborators. Where available, HLA class I and class II types were taken from metadata supplied by the sample provider and were not determined by assay-based typing. Broader findings and caveats from the paper: The quantity of clinical and demographic metadata differed by source and by participant and was supplied without curation.

Each collaborating institution followed its own protocols to collect whole blood in K2EDTA tubes. Collaborator samples were shipped for TCRbeta analysis as frozen whole blood, isolated PBMCs, or DNA extracted from either sample type. CDR1 and CDR2, looked up from the germline V gene, are SNHLY and FYNNEI. The trim is 8 bases for V and 3 bases for J, with a gap of 14 bases between the germline ends. Taken from cysteine to phenylalanine, the CDR3 has 14 residues. The kept DNA is CDR3 alone, 42 bases in frame from the first base. A note on this clone: Its antigen specificity is not known. No clone much larger than this one lies a single base away; base qualities are absent.

TCRbeta CDR3 regions were amplified from genomic DNA using the immunoSEQ Assay, a bias-controlled multiplex PCR. From the authors' description of their analysis: The number of nucleated cells in each sample was estimated from the amplification of reference gene primers within the assay. To quantify the absolute abundance of each unique TCRbeta CDR3 rearrangement, sequence reads were collapsed and filtered. For each sample, productive Simpson clonality was calculated as the square root of Simpson's diversity index over productive rearrangements. TCRdb limited this immuneACCESS table to in-frame rearrangements with V and J called. A share of clones is missing; checked studies link under half to unresolved V genes, and the rest is unexplained. That table gives V, J and clone size, and the DNA gave D and trimming. This sample is represented by more than 70,000 clones; over 70% of them were singletons. The ten most abundant clones make up approximately 6.3% of the sample.

The rearranged chain carries TRBV2 and TRBJ2-1; the D gene is possibly TRBD2, with 5 bases matching. This receptor was obtained from a man aged 50 to 60 with active COVID-19. What was sequenced was peripheral blood. Here is the DNA: TGTGCCAGCTCGGGAAGCGGAAACTACAATGAGCAGTTCTTC. Its amino acids are CASSGSGNYNEQFF.